Below, 25 T cell receptor beta chains from the same sample are listed, as sequenced in a study of blood T cell repertoires in COVID-19. Using immunoSEQ multiplex PCR, the repertoire was profiled, and TCRdb retains in-frame clones only, with some absent. The sample carries about 180,000 clones, about 85% recorded once. The source material was peripheral blood. These receptors all come from a man aged 80 or over with COVID-19, enrolled during active disease.

This clone was found once. The chain recombines TRBV7-2 with TRBJ2-1; D perhaps matches TRBD2 (5 bases). Per the germline V gene, CDR1 is SGHTA and CDR2 is FQGNSA. This CDR3 is built from 12 residues. Deletions cut 2 bases from V and 10 bases from J, with 9 bases between. The CDR3 sequence: CASSLPGREQFF. CDR3 in DNA: TGTGCCAGCAGCTTACCGGGAAGGGAGCAGTTCTTC.

This chain connects TRBV29-1 to TRBJ1-1; 11 positions match TRBD1. The CDR3 runs 18 residues. Unmatched junction bases numbered 18, after V lost 4 bases and J lost 5 bases. CDR1 is SQVTM and CDR2 is ANQGSEA in the germline V gene. CDR3: CSVGKGLGTGGEDTEAFF. CDR3 in DNA: TGCAGCGTTGGGAAAGGACTTGGGACAGGGGGAGAAGATACTGAAGCTTTCTTT. The whole variable domain, filled in from reference TRBV29-1 and TRBJ1-1, reads SAVISQKPSRDICQRGTSLTIQCQVDSQVTMMFWYRQQPGQSLTLIATANQGSEATYESGFVIDKFPISRPNLTFSTLTVSNMSPEDSSIYLCSVGKGLGTGGEDTEAFFGQGTRLTVV.

This clone was counted only a few times. The rearrangement links TRBV24-1 to TRBJ1-2; the match to TRBD1 covers 7 bases. Germline trimming cut 10 bases from V and 9 bases from J; bases unmatched to any gene: 10. The CDR3 runs to 12 residues. Looked up from germline, CDR1 is KGHDR and CDR2 is SFDVKD. CDR3 DNA sequence: TGTGCCACACGGACCGACAGGGCGAGCTACACCTTC. This gives the protein CATRTDRASYTF.

The chain is built from TRBV20-1 and TRBJ1-5; 7 bases align to TRBD1. This CDR3 spans 11 amino acids. Per germline, CDR1 DFQATT and CDR2 SNEGSKA (reference sequence). J was trimmed by 6 bases and V by 6 bases; bases with no gene match: 2. The CDR3 reads CSAQGVQPQHF. Here the CDR3 DNA reads TGCAGTGCCCAGGGGGTTCAGCCCCAGCATTTT.

J is TRBJ2-3 and V is TRBV9, with D perhaps TRBD2 (6 bases). V was cut by 0 bases and J by 6 bases, with 14 bases left in between. The CDR3 has 15 amino acids. Per the germline V gene, CDR1 is SGDLS and CDR2 is YYNGEE. The CDR3 DNA sequence: TGTGCCAGCAGCGTAGCTACGGGGGTGGGCGATACGCAGTATTTT. Amino acid sequence: CASSVATGVGDTQYF. Complete variable domain (other parts from reference TRBV9 and TRBJ2-3): DSGVTQTPKHLITATGQRVTLRCSPRSGDLSVYWYQQSLDQGLQFLIQYYNGEERAKGNILERFSAQQFPDLHSELNLSSLELGDSALYFCASSVATGVGDTQYFGPGTRLTVL.

This clone was observed a few times. The chain is built from TRBV11-3 and TRBJ1-2; D is uncertain. Looked up from germline, CDR1 is SGHNT and CDR2 is YENEEA. V dropped 0 bases and J dropped 8 bases, with 10 bases sitting between them. The CDR3 is 13 amino acids. The chain's CDR3 is CASSLDLRGGYTF. The CDR3 DNA sequence: TGTGCCAGCAGCTTAGACCTCAGAGGCGGCTACACCTTC.

This sequence joins TRBV6-5 and TRBJ2-2, with D unresolved. The ends were cut back, 8 bases at V and 2 bases at J, with 15 bases in the middle. CDR1 and CDR2 (germline): MNHEY, SVGAGI. There are 15 residues in the CDR3. The CDR3 DNA reads as TGTGCCAGCCGCCCCTCTGCGTCCAACACCGGGGAGCTGTTTTTT. Protein product: CASRPSASNTGELFF.

This chain links TRBV15 with TRBJ1-6, with 7 bases lining up with TRBD1. The V gene end was trimmed by 1 base and the J gene end by 8 bases; junction bases not matched to a gene: 2. The CDR3 covers 14 residues. CDR1 and CDR2 from the germline V gene are LNHNV and YYDKDF (reference sequence). The CDR3 region has the DNA TGTGCCACCAGCAGAGCAGGGGGGCATTCACCCCTCCACTTT. Its protein product is CATSRAGGHSPLHF.

The chain employs TRBV11-3 and TRBJ2-3; 8 nucleotides line up with TRBD2. Germline CDR1 SGHNT, CDR2 YENEEA. The ends lost 4 bases at V and 1 base at J; junction bases unmatched: 7. This CDR3 spans 16 amino acids. CDR3 residues: CASSWSSGEGTDTQYF. The DNA for the CDR3 is TGTGCCAGCAGCTGGAGTAGCGGGGAAGGCACAGATACGCAGTATTTT.

V is TRBV18 and J is TRBJ2-2; the D gene is possibly TRBD2 (6 bases). CDR1 KGHSH and CDR2 LQKENI come from the germline V gene. This CDR3 region has 14 residues. Trimming removed 0 bases at V and 5 bases at J, with 7 bases between. The CDR3 sequence is CASSPPGGTGELFF. The CDR3, as DNA: TGTGCCAGCTCACCACCGGGGGGAACCGGGGAGCTGTTTTTT.

The chain links TRBV5-6 to TRBJ1-6, with 8 bases identical to TRBD1. The CDR3 contains 17 residues. Germline lookup yields CDR1 SGHDT and CDR2 YYEEEE. After removal of 0 bases from V and 5 bases from J, the junction contained 7 bases not matched to a gene. In DNA, the CDR3 is TGTGCCAGCAGCTTGGGGGCGAGGACAGGGCATAATTCACCCCTCCACTTT. It is translated as CASSLGARTGHNSPLHF.

A single count supports this clone. The chain carries TRBV11-2 and TRBJ2-1; the match to TRBD2 covers 8 bases. Trimming removed 5 bases from V and 4 bases from J; junction bases left unmatched: 7. This CDR3 has 15 amino acids. Germline V gene data show CDR1 as SGHAT and CDR2 as FQNNGV. In nucleotides, the CDR3 is TGTGCCAGCAGCCCCTTAGCGGGGAGATACAATGAGCAGTTCTTC. Its translation is CASSPLAGRYNEQFF.

This clone came up once. The V and J genes are TRBV5-1 and TRBJ2-2, with a tentative D call TRBD1 (5 bases). The CDR3 length is 16 residues. V lost 3 bases, J lost 8 bases, and 20 bases lay in between. Germline values: CDR1 SGHRS, CDR2 YFSETQ. The CDR3 bases are TGCGCCAGCAGCTACGGAAGGACATCCCACGGTGGGGAGCTGTTTTTT. This sequence encodes CASSYGRTSHGGELFF.

The V gene is TRBV7-9, the J gene TRBJ2-3, with D unresolved. This CDR3 is built from 16 residues. Germline V lookup: CDR1 SEHNR, CDR2 FQNEAQ (reference sequence). The V and J ends lost 1 base and 4 bases respectively, with 15 bases between them. The CDR3 coding sequence is TGTGCCAGCAGCTTAGAGAACTCGGGTTGGGCAGATACGCAGTATTTT. The encoded protein is CASSLENSGWADTQYF.

The chain is built from TRBV5-5 and TRBJ1-4, with D perhaps TRBD1 (5 bases). CDR3 size: 15 residues. V was cut by 0 bases and J by 4 bases, with 10 bases left in between. Germline V gene sequence: CDR1 SGHKS, CDR2 YYEKEE (reference sequence). The chain's CDR3 is CASSLAGQGNEKLFF. The CDR3 DNA sequence: TGTGCCAGCAGCTTGGCCGGGCAGGGTAATGAAAAACTGTTTTTT. The full variable domain, rest sourced from reference TRBV5-5 and TRBJ1-4, is DAGVTQSPTHLIKTRGQQVTLRCSPISGHKSVSWYQQVLGQGPQFIFQYYEKEERGRGNFPDRFSARQFPNYSSELNVNALLLGDSALYLCASSLAGQGNEKLFFGSGTQLSVL.

The V and J genes are TRBV7-8 and TRBJ1-1; 8 bases fit TRBD1. Trimming removed 3 bases from V and 5 bases from J; junction bases left unmatched: 5. This CDR3 has 14 amino acids. Germline V CDR1 and CDR2: SGHVS, FQNEAQ. The CDR3 here is CASSFTGGRTEAFF. The CDR3 DNA reads TGTGCCAGCAGCTTTACAGGGGGGAGGACTGAAGCTTTCTTT.

The chain is built from TRBV15 and TRBJ2-7; a weak D match, TRBD1 (5 bases). The CDR3 contains 13 residues. Per the germline V gene, CDR1 is LNHNV and CDR2 is YYDKDF (reference sequence). V shed 3 bases and J shed 6 bases, with 12 bases lying between them. CDR3 sequence reads: CATSSFQGIEQYF. In DNA, the CDR3 is TGTGCCACCAGCAGCTTCCAGGGAATCGAGCAGTACTTC.

Written as DNA, the CDR3 is TGTGCCAGCAGTTGGGACAGGGGTCCTGATCAGCCCCAGCATTTT. It codes for CASSWDRGPDQPQHF. This chain joins TRBV6-5 and TRBJ1-5, with 10 nucleotides matching TRBD1. The CDR3 totals 15 residues. The ends lost 4 bases at V and 5 bases at J; junction bases unmatched: 5. Germline loops: CDR1 MNHEY, CDR2 SVGAGI.

A remark on this clone: Germline is not matched at one junction end, which may reflect a read error. This chain joins TRBV11-2 and TRBJ2-7; 9 bases fit TRBD1. The CDR3 has 15 residues. Germline V gene lookup returns CDR1 SGHAT and CDR2 FQNNGV. The CDR3 reads CASRLAGTGTEEQYF. CDR3 nucleotide sequence: TGTGCCAGCAGATTAGCTGGGACAGGGACGGAAGAGCAGTACTTC.

This chain uses TRBV2 with TRBJ1-6, with 7 bases lining up with TRBD1. The CDR3 has 15 amino acids. Germline V gene data show CDR1 as SNHLY and CDR2 as FYNNEI. Trimming took 7 bases from V and 7 from J; bases not matched to a gene: 10. The chain's CDR3 is CASTQMGQPNSPLHF. The CDR3 nucleotides read TGTGCCAGCACTCAGATGGGACAGCCGAATTCACCCCTCCACTTT.

The chain links TRBV7-2 to TRBJ2-4, with 8 bases identical to TRBD2. Germline V gives CDR1 SGHTA, CDR2 FQGNSA. The CDR3 extends over 13 amino acids. V lost 3 bases and J lost 7; bases outside the gene matches: 2. CDR3 amino acids: CASSFGGGNIQYF. The CDR3 bases are TGTGCCAGCAGCTTCGGCGGGGGGAACATTCAGTACTTC. Based on the CDR3 plus reference TRBV7-2 and TRBJ2-4, the full variable domain is GAGVSQSPSNKVTEKGKDVELRCDPISGHTALYWYRQSLGQGLEFLIYFQGNSAPDKSGLPSDRFSAERTGGSVSTLTIQRTQQEDSAVYLCASSFGGGNIQYFGAGTRLSVL.

The chain employs TRBV27 and TRBJ2-1; D may be TRBD2 (7 bases). V dropped 5 bases and J dropped 10 bases, with 18 bases sitting between them. Germline V gene lookup returns CDR1 MNHEY and CDR2 SMNVEV (reference sequence). The length of the CDR3 is 14 residues. CDR3: CASSTPGGAREQFF. The CDR3 coding sequence is TGTGCCAGCAGTACCCCTGGGGGGGCCCGCGAGCAGTTCTTC.

In this sample, this clone turned up a few times. The chain joins TRBV2 to TRBJ1-1; TRBD1 is a possible D gene (6 bases). V gave up 0 bases and J gave up 5 bases, with 13 bases separating them. The CDR3 sequence is 15 residues long. The germline V gene encodes CDR1 SNHLY and CDR2 FYNNEI. The CDR3 sequence: CASSEARGGRTEAFF. The CDR3, as DNA: TGTGCCAGCAGTGAAGCGCGGGGGGGGCGGACTGAAGCTTTCTTT.

The chain combines TRBV19 with TRBJ2-7, with no clear D. The germline V gene has CDR1 LNHDA and CDR2 SQIVND (reference sequence). The CDR3 has 14 amino acids. V shed 3 bases and J shed 1 base, with 10 bases lying between them. CDR3 DNA sequence: TGTGCCAGTAGTATCCCCGGAGAATCCTACGAGCAGTACTTC. Amino acid sequence: CASSIPGESYEQYF.

CDR3 nucleotide sequence: TGTGCCAGCAGCCCCGGGGGGATTCGGGCTTTCTTT. It yields the protein CASSPGGIRAFF. The V gene is TRBV7-6, the J gene TRBJ1-1; weak D call: TRBD1 (5 bases). V was shortened by 5 bases and J by 11 bases, with 15 bases between the two germline ends. CDR3 length: 12 amino acids. Germline V gene sequence: CDR1 SGHVS, CDR2 FNYEAQ.